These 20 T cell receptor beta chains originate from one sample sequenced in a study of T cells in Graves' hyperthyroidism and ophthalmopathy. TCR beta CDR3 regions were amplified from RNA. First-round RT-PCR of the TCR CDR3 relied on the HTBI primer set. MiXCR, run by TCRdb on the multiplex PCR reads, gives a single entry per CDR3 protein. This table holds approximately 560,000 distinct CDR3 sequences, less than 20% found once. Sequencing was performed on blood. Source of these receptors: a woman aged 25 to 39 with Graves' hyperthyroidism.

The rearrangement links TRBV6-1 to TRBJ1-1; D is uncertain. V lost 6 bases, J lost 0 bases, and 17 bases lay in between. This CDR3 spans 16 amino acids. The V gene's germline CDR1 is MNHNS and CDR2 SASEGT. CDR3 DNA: TGTGCCAGCAGACTACGGCTGAACGGAGTGAACACTGAAGCTTTCTTT. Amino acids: CASRLRLNGVNTEAFF.

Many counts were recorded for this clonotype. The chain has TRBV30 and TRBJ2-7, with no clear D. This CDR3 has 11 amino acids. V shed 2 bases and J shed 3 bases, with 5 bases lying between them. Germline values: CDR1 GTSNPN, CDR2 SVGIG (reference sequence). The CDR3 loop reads CAWSRFYEQYF. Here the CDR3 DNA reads TGTGCCTGGAGTCGATTCTACGAGCAGTACTTC.

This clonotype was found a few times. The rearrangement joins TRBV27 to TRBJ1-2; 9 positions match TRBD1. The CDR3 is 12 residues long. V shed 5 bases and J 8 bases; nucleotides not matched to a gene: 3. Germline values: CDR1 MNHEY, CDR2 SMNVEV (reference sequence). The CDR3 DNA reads TGTGCCAGCAGTAGACAGGGGGGGGGCTACACCTTC. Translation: CASSRQGGGYTF.

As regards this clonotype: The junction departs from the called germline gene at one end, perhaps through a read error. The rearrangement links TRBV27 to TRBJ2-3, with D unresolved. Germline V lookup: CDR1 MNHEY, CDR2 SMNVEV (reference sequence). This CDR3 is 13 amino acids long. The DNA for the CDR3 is TGTGCCAGCAGTTTAGGTAGCACAGATACGCGGTATTTT. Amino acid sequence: CASSLGSTDTRYF.

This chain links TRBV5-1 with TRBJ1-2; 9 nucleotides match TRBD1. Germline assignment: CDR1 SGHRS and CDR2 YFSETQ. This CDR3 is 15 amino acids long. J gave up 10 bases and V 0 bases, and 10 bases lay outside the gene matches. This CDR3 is CASSLGTGAEGDYTF. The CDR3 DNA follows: TGCGCCAGCAGCTTGGGGACAGGGGCGGAAGGGGACTACACCTTC.

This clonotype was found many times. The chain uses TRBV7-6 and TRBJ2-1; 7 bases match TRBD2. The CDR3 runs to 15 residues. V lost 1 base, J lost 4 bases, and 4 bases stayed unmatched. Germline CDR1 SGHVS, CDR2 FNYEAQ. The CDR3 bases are TGTGCCAGCAGCTTAGAGCGGGACCTGTACAATGAGCAGTTCTTC. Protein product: CASSLERDLYNEQFF.

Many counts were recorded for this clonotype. CDR3 amino acids: CSAPETSGTDTQYF. The CDR3 coding sequence is TGCAGTGCCCCGGAGACTAGCGGCACAGATACGCAGTATTTT. This chain connects TRBV20-1 to TRBJ2-3; 8 bases map to TRBD2. The CDR3 sequence is 14 residues long. Germline CDR1 is DFQATT and CDR2 is SNEGSKA (reference sequence). V lost 6 bases and J lost 1; bases outside the gene matches: 6.

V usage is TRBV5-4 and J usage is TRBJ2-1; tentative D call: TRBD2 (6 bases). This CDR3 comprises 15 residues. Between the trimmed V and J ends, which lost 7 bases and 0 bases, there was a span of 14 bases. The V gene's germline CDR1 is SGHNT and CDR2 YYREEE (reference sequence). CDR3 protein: CASELGGSSYNEQFF. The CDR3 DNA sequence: TGTGCCAGCGAGCTTGGGGGGAGCTCCTACAATGAGCAGTTCTTC.

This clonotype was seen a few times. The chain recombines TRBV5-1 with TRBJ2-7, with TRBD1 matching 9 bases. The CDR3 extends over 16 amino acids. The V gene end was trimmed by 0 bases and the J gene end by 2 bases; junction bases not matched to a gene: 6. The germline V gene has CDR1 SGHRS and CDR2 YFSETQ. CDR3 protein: CASSLVDGTGTYEQYF. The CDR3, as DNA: TGCGCCAGCAGCTTGGTTGACGGGACAGGGACCTACGAGCAGTACTTC.

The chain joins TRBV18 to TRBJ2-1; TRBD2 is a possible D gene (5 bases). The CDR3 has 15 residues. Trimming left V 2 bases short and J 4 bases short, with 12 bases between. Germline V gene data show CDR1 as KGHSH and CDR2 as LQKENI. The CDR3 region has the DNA TGTGCCAGCTCACCAGGGGAGAGACTTTACAATGAGCAGTTCTTC. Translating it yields CASSPGERLYNEQFF. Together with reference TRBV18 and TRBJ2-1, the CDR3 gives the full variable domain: NAGVMQNPRHLVRRRGQEARLRCSPMKGHSHVYWYRQLPEEGLKFMVYLQKENIIDESGMPKERFSAEFPKEGPSILRIQQVVRGDSAAYFCASSPGERLYNEQFFGPGTRLTVL.

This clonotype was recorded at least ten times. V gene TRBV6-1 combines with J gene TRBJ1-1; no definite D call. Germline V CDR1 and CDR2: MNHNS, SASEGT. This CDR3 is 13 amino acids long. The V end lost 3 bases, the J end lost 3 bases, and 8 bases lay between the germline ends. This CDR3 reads CASSEQAHTEAFF. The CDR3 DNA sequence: TGTGCCAGCAGTGAGCAGGCGCACACTGAAGCTTTCTTT.

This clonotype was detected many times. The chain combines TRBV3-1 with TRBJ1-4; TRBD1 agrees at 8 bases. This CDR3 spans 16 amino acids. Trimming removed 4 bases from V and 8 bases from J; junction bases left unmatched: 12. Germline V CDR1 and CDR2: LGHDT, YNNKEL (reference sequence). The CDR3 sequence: CASSPEPQGAAEKLFF. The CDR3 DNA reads TGTGCCAGCAGCCCCGAGCCCCAGGGGGCGGCGGAAAAACTGTTTTTT.

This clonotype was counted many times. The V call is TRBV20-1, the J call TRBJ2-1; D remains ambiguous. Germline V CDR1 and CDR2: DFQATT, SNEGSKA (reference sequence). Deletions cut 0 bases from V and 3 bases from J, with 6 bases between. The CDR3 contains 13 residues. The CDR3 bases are TGCAGTGCTAGAGATAACCTCTACAATGAGCAGTTCTTC. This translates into CSARDNLYNEQFF.

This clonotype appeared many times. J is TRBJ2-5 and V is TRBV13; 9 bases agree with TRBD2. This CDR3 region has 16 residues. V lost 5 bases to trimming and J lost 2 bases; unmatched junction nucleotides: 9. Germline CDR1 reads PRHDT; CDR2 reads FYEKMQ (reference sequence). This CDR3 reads CASSRGGGLQQETQYF. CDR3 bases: TGTGCCAGCAGCCGCGGGGGGGGACTACAGCAAGAGACCCAGTACTTC.

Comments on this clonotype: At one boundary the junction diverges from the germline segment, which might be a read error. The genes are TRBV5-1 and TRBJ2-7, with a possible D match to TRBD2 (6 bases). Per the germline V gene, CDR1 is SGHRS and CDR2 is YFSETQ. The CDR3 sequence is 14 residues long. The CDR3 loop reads CASSGEDYSYEQYF. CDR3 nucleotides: TGTGCCAGCAGCGGAGAGGACTACTCCTACGAGCAGTACTTC.

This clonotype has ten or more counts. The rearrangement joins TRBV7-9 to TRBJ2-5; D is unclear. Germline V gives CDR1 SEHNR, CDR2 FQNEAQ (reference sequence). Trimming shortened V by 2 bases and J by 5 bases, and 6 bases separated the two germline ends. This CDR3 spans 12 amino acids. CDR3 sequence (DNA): TGTGCCAGCAGCTTACGGGTTGAGACCCAGTACTTC. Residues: CASSLRVETQYF.

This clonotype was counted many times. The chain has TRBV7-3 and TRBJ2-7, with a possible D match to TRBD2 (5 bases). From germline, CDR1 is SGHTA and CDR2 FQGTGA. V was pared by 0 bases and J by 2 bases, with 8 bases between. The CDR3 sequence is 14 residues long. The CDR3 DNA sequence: TGTGCCAGCAGCTTAACGTCTAGCACCTACGAGCAGTACTTC. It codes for CASSLTSSTYEQYF.

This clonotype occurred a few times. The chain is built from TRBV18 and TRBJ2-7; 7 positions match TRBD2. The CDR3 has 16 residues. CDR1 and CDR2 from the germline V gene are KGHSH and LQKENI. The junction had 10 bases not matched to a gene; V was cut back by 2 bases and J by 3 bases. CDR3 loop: CASSPTKTSWGYEQYF. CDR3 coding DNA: TGTGCCAGCTCACCAACCAAGACTAGCTGGGGCTACGAGCAGTACTTC.

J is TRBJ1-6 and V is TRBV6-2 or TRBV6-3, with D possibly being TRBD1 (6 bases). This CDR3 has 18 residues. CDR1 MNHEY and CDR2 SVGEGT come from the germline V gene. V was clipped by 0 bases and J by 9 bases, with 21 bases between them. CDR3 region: CASSYSIGGASRLSPLHF. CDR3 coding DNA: TGTGCCAGCAGTTACTCGATCGGGGGCGCTTCTCGCCTTTCACCCCTCCACTTT.

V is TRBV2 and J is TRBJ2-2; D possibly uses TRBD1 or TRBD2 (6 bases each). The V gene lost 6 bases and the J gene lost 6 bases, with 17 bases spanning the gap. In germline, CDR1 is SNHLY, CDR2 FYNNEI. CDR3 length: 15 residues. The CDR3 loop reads CASRGAGGEAGELFF. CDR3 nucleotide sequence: TGTGCCAGCAGGGGGGCTGGAGGGGAGGCCGGGGAGCTGTTTTTT.